These 7 T cell receptor beta chains were all obtained from the same sample, sequenced in a study of shared clonotypes between healthy human individuals. Generated by immunoSEQ multiplex PCR, the TCRdb table keeps only in-frame clones and is missing some. The sample has about 2.4 million clones, under 95% seen once. Sequenced material: naive CD4+ T cells from PBMCs. Subset meaning: CD45RA+ positively selected. These receptors came from a man aged 18 to 29 in good health. Some clones in this sample may be carry-over from other donors' samples.

This chain links TRBV28 with TRBJ1-2; 8 bases agree with TRBD1. With 1 base clipped from V and 3 bases from J, the junction kept 7 bases outside the gene matches. The CDR3 is 16 amino acids. CDR1 and CDR2 (germline): MDHEN, SYDVKM. In nucleotides, the CDR3 is TGTGCCAGCAGTTTATCAGGACAGGGTAGGCACTATGGCTACACCTTC. It yields the protein CASSLSGQGRHYGYTF.

The count of this clone is one. This chain connects TRBV2 to TRBJ2-1; 10 bases fit TRBD2. V trimming: 7 bases; J trimming: 2 bases; junction bases outside the gene matches: 17. The CDR3 is 19 amino acids. Germline V CDR1 and CDR2: SNHLY, FYNNEI. The CDR3 spells CASILRLAGRIRTYNEQFF. The CDR3 nucleotides read TGTGCCAGCATTCTCCGACTAGCGGGCCGGATTAGAACCTACAATGAGCAGTTCTTC.

V usage is TRBV5-1 and J usage is TRBJ1-6; D is unresolved. The CDR3 totals 13 residues. Looked up from germline, CDR1 is SGHRS and CDR2 is YFSETQ. V was trimmed by 5 bases and J by 9 bases, leaving 12 bases between them. CDR3 nucleotides: TGCGCCAGCAGTGACCGGTTACTTTCACCCCTCCACTTT. Residues: CASSDRLLSPLHF.

V gene TRBV6-5 combines with J gene TRBJ2-1; a weak D match, TRBD2 (5 bases). This CDR3 has 14 amino acids. V was pared by 6 bases and J by 6 bases, with 15 bases between. CDR1 is MNHEY and CDR2 is SVGAGI in the germline V gene. CDR3 loop: CASRGGAAGNEQFF. The CDR3 DNA is TGTGCCAGCAGAGGAGGCGCGGCGGGCAATGAGCAGTTCTTC.

V gene TRBV28 combines with J gene TRBJ1-6, with 7 bases identical to TRBD1. Germline trimming cut 3 bases from V and 10 bases from J; bases unmatched to any gene: 6. Looked up from germline, CDR1 is MDHEN and CDR2 is SYDVKM. This CDR3 contains 14 residues. The CDR3 sequence: CASSLAGGWSPLHF. CDR3 bases: TGTGCCAGCAGTTTGGCAGGGGGATGGTCACCCCTCCACTTT.

The V call is TRBV27, the J call TRBJ2-2; D is uncertain. CDR1 is MNHEY, CDR2 SMNVEV, per germline (reference sequence). Trimming pared 6 bases from V and 8 bases from J, leaving 13 bases between. The length of the CDR3 is 13 residues. In nucleotides, the CDR3 is TGTGCCAGCAGCGGGTGGGCGGTTGGGGAGCTGTTTTTT. This encodes CASSGWAVGELFF.

This clone was counted a single time. This chain links TRBV11-3 with TRBJ2-2; TRBD1 is a possible D gene (6 bases). The CDR3 spans 15 residues. Germline V gene lookup returns CDR1 SGHNT and CDR2 YENEEA. With 4 bases removed from V and 6 bases from J, the gap between germline ends came to 15 bases. The DNA of the CDR3 is TGTGCCAGCAGCTACACCAGGGGTAGTCCCGGGGAGCTGTTTTTT. Its translation is CASSYTRGSPGELFF.